Here is one T cell receptor (beta chain) with its context. What it binds is unknown. Primers: 60 Vbeta forward and 13 Jbeta reverse. Sequencing used immunoSEQ multiplex PCR; TCRdb keeps in-frame clones, though not all of them. The table has some 140,000 clones, 80% seen once. Germline V gene lookup returns CDR1 MNHNS and CDR2 SASEGT. Trimming took 0 bases from V and 2 from J, leaving 8 bases between them. The CDR3 extends over 14 amino acids. The source of the sample is a study of cytomegalovirus exposure and HLA in healthy donors. General study results and limits: Further analysis was carried out later, and it showed several of the most significant clusters appearing linked to common viral pathogens. DRB1 showed the most TCR associations and HLA-C the fewest in a later analysis, as rates varied by HLA locus. The authors judged a highly shared variant cluster likely a sequencing artifact.

This clonotype originated in a man aged 30-40 years in good health and CMV-seronegative. Sequenced input: PBMCs. The chain recombines TRBV6-1 with TRBJ2-7, with a weak D call TRBD1 (5 bases). In nucleotides, the CDR3 is TGTGCCAGCAGTGAAGCGGCAGGGACCTACGAGCAGTACTTC. As protein: CASSEAAGTYEQYF.